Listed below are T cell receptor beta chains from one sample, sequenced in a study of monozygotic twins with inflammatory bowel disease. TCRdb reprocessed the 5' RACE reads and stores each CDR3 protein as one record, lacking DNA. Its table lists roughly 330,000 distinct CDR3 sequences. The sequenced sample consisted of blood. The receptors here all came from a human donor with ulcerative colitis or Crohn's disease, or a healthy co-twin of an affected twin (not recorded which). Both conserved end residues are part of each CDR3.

cdr3_aa: CASRQGFTEAFF
v_call: TRBV5-1
j_call: TRBJ1-1

cdr3_aa: CASSLGRRGPGELFF
v_call: TRBV28
j_call: TRBJ2-2

cdr3_aa: CASSSHRANTEAFF
v_call: TRBV5-1
j_call: TRBJ1-1

cdr3_aa: CASTKSPENTGELFF
v_call: TRBV28
j_call: TRBJ2-2

cdr3_aa: CASSIARQSQAFF
v_call: TRBV19
j_call: TRBJ1-1

cdr3_aa: CSVTSRTFTDTQYF
v_call: TRBV29-1
j_call: TRBJ2-3

cdr3_aa: CASSESSGGSAGELFF
v_call: TRBV6-4
j_call: TRBJ2-2

cdr3_aa: CASSGFTSAFFNEQFF
v_call: TRBV5-1
j_call: TRBJ2-1

cdr3_aa: CATSRDQWRPTNTGELFF
v_call: TRBV15
j_call: TRBJ2-2

cdr3_aa: CASSPRGGSRGWRFF
v_call: TRBV27
j_call: TRBJ2-1

cdr3_aa: CASSLGTGALSYEQYF
v_call: TRBV5-1
j_call: TRBJ2-7

cdr3_aa: CSARDQRLAGGGQYF
v_call: TRBV20-1
j_call: TRBJ2-4

cdr3_aa: CASSRPPEQFF
v_call: TRBV3-1
j_call: TRBJ2-1

cdr3_aa: CASSYSGGAVGETQYF
v_call: TRBV6-5
j_call: TRBJ2-5

cdr3_aa: CASSPAGGPTDTQYF
v_call: TRBV6-1
j_call: TRBJ2-3

cdr3_aa: CATSVGVGPQHF
v_call: TRBV24-1
j_call: TRBJ1-5

cdr3_aa: CASSETMHRGAEKLFF
v_call: TRBV6-1
j_call: TRBJ1-4

cdr3_aa: CASKLGLMSNQPQHF
v_call: TRBV6-5
j_call: TRBJ1-5

cdr3_aa: CSARQEGREQYF
v_call: TRBV29-1
j_call: TRBJ2-7

cdr3_aa: CSAIPHQTEYNQPQHF
v_call: TRBV20-1
j_call: TRBJ1-5

cdr3_aa: CSVEAAGSEFF
v_call: TRBV29-1
j_call: TRBJ1-4

cdr3_aa: CASSYPGTPSYEQYF
v_call: TRBV27
j_call: TRBJ2-7

cdr3_aa: CSAPDPRGSYEQYF
v_call: TRBV20-1
j_call: TRBJ2-7

cdr3_aa: CASSFYGGRQETQYF
v_call: TRBV7-9
j_call: TRBJ2-5

cdr3_aa: CASSLGGSGPYEQYF
v_call: TRBV5-1
j_call: TRBJ2-7

cdr3_aa: CASSFLQGIYNSPLHF
v_call: TRBV12-3/TRBV12-4
j_call: TRBJ1-6

cdr3_aa: CASSLGTANTEAFF
v_call: TRBV5-1
j_call: TRBJ1-1

cdr3_aa: CASSLGGGSGYEQYF
v_call: TRBV7-9
j_call: TRBJ2-7